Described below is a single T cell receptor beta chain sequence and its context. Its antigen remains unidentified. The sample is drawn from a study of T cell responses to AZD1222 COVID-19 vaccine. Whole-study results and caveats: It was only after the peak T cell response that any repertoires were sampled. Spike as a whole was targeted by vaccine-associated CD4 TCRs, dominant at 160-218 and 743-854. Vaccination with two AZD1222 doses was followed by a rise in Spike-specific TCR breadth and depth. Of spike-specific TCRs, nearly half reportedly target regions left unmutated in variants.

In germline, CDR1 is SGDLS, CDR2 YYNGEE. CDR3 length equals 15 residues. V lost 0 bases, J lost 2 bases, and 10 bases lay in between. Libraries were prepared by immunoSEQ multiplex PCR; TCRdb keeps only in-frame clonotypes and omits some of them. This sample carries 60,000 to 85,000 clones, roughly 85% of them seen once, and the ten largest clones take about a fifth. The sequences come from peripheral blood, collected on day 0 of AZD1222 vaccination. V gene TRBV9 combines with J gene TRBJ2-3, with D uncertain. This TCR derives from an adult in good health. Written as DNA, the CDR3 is TGTGCCAGCAGCGTAGACATTCGGGCCACAGATACGCAGTATTTT. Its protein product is CASSVDIRATDTQYF.